This section outlines one T cell receptor beta chain sequence together with its context. The antigen is not known. Read sequence stops 3 residues before the CDR3 end, and the germline J gene provides the missing end. This sample was included in a study of Tregs in tolerant kidney transplant recipients. Whole-study results and caveats: Validation in larger populations is needed because few patients were studied.

Germline CDR1 reads MNHGY; CDR2 reads SAAAGT. The CDR3 length is 17 residues. V lost 6 bases and J lost 2, with 19 bases in between. Using immunoSEQ multiplex PCR, the repertoire was profiled, and TCRdb retains in-frame clones only, with some absent. The sample includes 30,000 or so clones. The material sequenced was CD8+ T cells from blood, taken before the transplant. The chain uses TRBV6-8 and TRBJ2-2, with D possibly matching TRBD1 (6 bases). The TCR originated in a human donor who received a combined kidney and bone marrow transplant. The sequenced CDR3 bases are TGTGCCAGCAGCCGGGTCGGGACAAAAGCAAACACCGGGGAG. Its translation: CASSRVGTKANTGE. The full CDR3 protein is CASSRVGTKANTGELFF.